This T cell receptor beta chain was identified during a study of T cell repertoires in cytomegalovirus infection. Study in general: Recently identified HLA-C-restricted CMV epitopes and well-studied HLA-B-restricted CMV epitopes were used by the study. Both CMV infection and a matching HLA type were indicated by public TCR beta signatures. Study results and limitations: Frequencies of public TCR beta families were cumulated, and this identified carriers of CMV plus the relevant HLA. The ex vivo response was dominated by HLA-C-restricted CMV-specific TCR beta clonotypes.

Germline-derived CDR1 and CDR2 are MNHNS and SASEGT. Trimming took 8 bases from V and 4 from J; bases not matched to a gene: 7. This CDR3 is built from 13 residues. One entry per CDR3 protein, called by TCRdb with MiXCR from the reads. In the table there are some 920,000 distinct CDR3 sequences, around a third of which are singletons. In its sample, this clonotype was seen a few times. Its antigen is still unknown. This receptor was identified in a human donor in good health (CMV status not recorded). Some clones in this sample may be carry-over from other donors' samples. The chain has TRBV6-1 and TRBJ1-2; 7 nucleotides line up with TRBD1. The material was cultured CD8+ T cells from PBMCs, obtained from culture after CMV antigen stimulation. In DNA, the CDR3 is TGTGCCAGCCTTGGGACAGCCCCCTATGGCTACACCTTC. It specifies CASLGTAPYGYTF.